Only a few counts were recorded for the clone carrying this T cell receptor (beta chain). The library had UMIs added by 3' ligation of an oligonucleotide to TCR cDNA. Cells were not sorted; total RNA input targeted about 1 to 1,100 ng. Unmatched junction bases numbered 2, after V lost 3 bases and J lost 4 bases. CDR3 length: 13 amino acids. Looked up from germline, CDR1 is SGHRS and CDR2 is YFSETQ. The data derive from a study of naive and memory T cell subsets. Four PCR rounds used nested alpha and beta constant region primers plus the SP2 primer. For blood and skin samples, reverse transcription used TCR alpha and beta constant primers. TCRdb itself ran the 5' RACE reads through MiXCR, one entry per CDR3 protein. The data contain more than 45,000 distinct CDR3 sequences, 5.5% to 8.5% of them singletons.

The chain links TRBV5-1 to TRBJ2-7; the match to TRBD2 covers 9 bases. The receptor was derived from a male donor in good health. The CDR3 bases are TGCGCCAGCAGCTGGACTAGCGAGTACGAGCAGTACTTC. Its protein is CASSWTSEYEQYF.